This TCR beta chain derives from a study of blood T cell repertoires in COVID-19. Overall study: COVID-19 samples from acute and convalescent phases originated in the United States, Italy and Spain. Sources were T cells, B-cell-depleted T cells, or PBMCs; the material itself was cDNA or gDNA.

V shed 0 bases and J shed 0 bases, with 3 bases lying between them. This CDR3 comprises 13 residues. The germline V gene encodes CDR1 SGHNT and CDR2 YENEEA. Per the original methods: Estimation of nucleated cell counts relied on the amplification of reference gene primers. Assay used: immunoSEQ multiplex PCR; TCRdb lists only in-frame clones, some missing. V and J calls and clone size are those listed in that table; D and trimming were worked out from the DNA. The profile covers 150,000 to 200,000 clones, with about 88% appearing a single time and 15% to 20% taken by the ten largest. The receptor's source is a woman at least 80 years old with acute or convalescent COVID-19. The V gene is TRBV11-3, the J gene TRBJ2-7; no clear D gene. Sequencing was carried out using peripheral blood. The CDR3 region is CASSLDSSYEQYF. CDR3 nucleotide sequence: TGTGCCAGCAGCTTAGACAGCTCCTACGAGCAGTACTTC.